This T cell receptor beta chain was captured by sequencing in a study of regulatory T cells in long-lasting Graves disease. As for the study in general: Persistent Graves' disease meant over 5 years of antithyroid drugs with positive TSH receptor antibodies. General study points: Accuracy may have suffered from the small sample size.

As for this clonotype: Antigen unknown.

Time point described: persistent/refractory GD, antithyroid drugs over 5 years with positive TRAb. Preparation of the TCR library used RNA extracted from PBMCs. An endocrinology unit in Xi'an, China, supplied the patients. Germline V lookup: CDR1 MGHRA, CDR2 YSYEKL. This CDR3 region has 17 residues. J gave up 3 bases and V 0 bases, and 9 bases lay outside the gene matches. Assembly of TCR beta libraries relied on iRepertoire HTBI primers together with Arm-PCR of CDR3 regions. TCRdb independently ran MiXCR on the multiplex PCR reads; one entry per CDR3 protein. The sample shows a few hundred thousand distinct CDR3 sequences, roughly 24% of them seen only once.

The chain combines TRBV4-1 with TRBJ1-1, with 8 bases identical to TRBD1. The clonotype comes from a middle-aged woman with Graves disease. The sample consisted of peripheral blood mononuclear cells (PBMCs), taken when the disease was refractory, from a patient treated with antithyroid drugs. CDR3 region: CASSQDGSGGRDTEAFF. The CDR3, as DNA: TGCGCCAGCAGCCAAGATGGATCAGGGGGCAGAGACACTGAAGCTTTCTTT.